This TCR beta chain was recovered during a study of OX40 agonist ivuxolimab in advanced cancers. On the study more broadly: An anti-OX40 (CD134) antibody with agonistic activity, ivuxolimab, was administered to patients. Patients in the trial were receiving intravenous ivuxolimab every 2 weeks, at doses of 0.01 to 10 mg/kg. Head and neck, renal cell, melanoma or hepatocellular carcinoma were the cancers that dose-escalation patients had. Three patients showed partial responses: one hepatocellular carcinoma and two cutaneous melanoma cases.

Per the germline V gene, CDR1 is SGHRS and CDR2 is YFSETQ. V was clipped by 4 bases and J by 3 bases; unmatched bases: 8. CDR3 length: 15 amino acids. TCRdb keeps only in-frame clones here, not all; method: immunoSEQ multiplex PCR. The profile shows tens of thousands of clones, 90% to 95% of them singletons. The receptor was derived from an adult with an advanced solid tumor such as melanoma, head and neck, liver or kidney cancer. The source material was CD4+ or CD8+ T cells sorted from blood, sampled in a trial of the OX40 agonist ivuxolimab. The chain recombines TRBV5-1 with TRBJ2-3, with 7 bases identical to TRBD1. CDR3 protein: CASSIGGGRTDTQYF. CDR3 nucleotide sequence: TGCGCCAGCAGCATAGGGGGCGGTCGTACAGATACGCAGTATTTT.